A single sample is the source of the 13 T cell receptor beta chains below, sequenced in a study of shared clonotypes between healthy human individuals. This table comes from immunoSEQ multiplex PCR, and its TCRdb copy is limited to in-frame clones, with some not included. The sample lists over a million clones, over 95% occurring once. Source material: naive CD4+ T cells sorted from blood. Sample subset: CD45RA+ positively selected. These receptors all come from a young man in good health.

The chain uses TRBV27 and TRBJ1-2, with D tentatively TRBD1 (5 bases). CDR3 length: 15 amino acids. Germline V gene sequence: CDR1 MNHEY, CDR2 SMNVEV (reference sequence). With 6 bases removed from V and 4 bases from J, the gap between germline ends came to 18 bases. In nucleotides, the CDR3 is TGTGCCAGCAGAGATTATCCCTACGGGACCTATGGCTACACCTTC. As protein: CASRDYPYGTYGYTF.

CDR3 bases: TGTGCCAGCAGCTTAGGGCCAGAACCTGGAAACACCATATATTTT. Translating it yields CASSLGPEPGNTIYF. This chain uses TRBV11-3 with TRBJ1-3; D gene ambiguous. This CDR3 spans 15 amino acids. The V and J ends lost 1 base and 2 bases respectively, with 9 bases between them. Germline CDR1 SGHNT, CDR2 YENEEA.

The chain combines TRBV18 with TRBJ1-2, with D possibly TRBD1 on 6 matching bases. Germline assignment: CDR1 KGHSH and CDR2 LQKENI. The CDR3 contains 16 residues. Trimming left V 3 bases short and J 6 bases short, with 20 bases between. The CDR3 DNA sequence: TGTGCCAGCTCACCCGATACTGGGCTGGGGGCGAATGGCTACACCTTC. It is translated as CASSPDTGLGANGYTF. The variable domain in full, completed from reference TRBV18 and TRBJ1-2, reads NAGVMQNPRHLVRRRGQEARLRCSPMKGHSHVYWYRQLPEEGLKFMVYLQKENIIDESGMPKERFSAEFPKEGPSILRIQQVVRGDSAAYFCASSPDTGLGANGYTFGSGTRLTVV.

The chain has TRBV15 and TRBJ2-3; D unresolved. CDR1 is LNHNV, CDR2 YYDKDF, per germline (reference sequence). The germline V and J ends were trimmed by 5 bases and 2 bases, with 17 bases remaining between them. This CDR3 is built from 16 residues. The CDR3 DNA is TGTGCCACCAGCCCCCGGGCGCCGATAAACACAGATACGCAGTATTTT. This encodes CATSPRAPINTDTQYF.

CDR3 protein: CASSPPRSRDAGELFF. In nucleotides, the CDR3 is TGTGCCAGCTCACCACCGCGGTCGAGGGACGCCGGGGAGCTGTTTTTT. The chain combines TRBV18 with TRBJ2-2; D is perhaps TRBD1 or TRBD2 (5 bases each). Trimming cost V 0 bases and J 6 bases, with 14 bases left between them. This CDR3 has 16 amino acids. The germline gives CDR1 KGHSH, CDR2 LQKENI.

This clone was found once. The chain combines TRBV5-4 with TRBJ2-7; 12 nucleotides agree with TRBD2. Germline V gene lookup returns CDR1 SGHNT and CDR2 YYREEE (reference sequence). CDR3 size: 16 residues. V trimming: 5 bases; J trimming: 4 bases; junction bases outside the gene matches: 10. The CDR3 DNA follows: TGTGCCAGCAGTAGCCCTAAGCTAGCGGGAGGGTACGAGCAGTACTTC. It yields the protein CASSSPKLAGGYEQYF.

The V gene is TRBV10-2, the J gene TRBJ1-5; D gene ambiguous. This CDR3 is 16 amino acids long. V lost 3 bases to trimming and J lost 5 bases, with 17 bases between them. Germline CDR1 and CDR2: WSHSY and SAAADI. The CDR3 loop is CASSDIWPTQDQPQHF. The CDR3 region has the DNA TGCGCCAGCAGTGACATTTGGCCAACCCAGGATCAGCCCCAGCATTTT.

The chain joins TRBV9 to TRBJ1-4; the D gene is possibly TRBD1 (6 bases). CDR3 size: 14 residues. Germline CDR1 reads SGDLS; CDR2 reads YYNGEE. Trimming removed 6 bases at V and 1 base at J, with 10 bases between. CDR3 region: CASTQGGTNEKLFF. CDR3 bases: TGTGCCAGCACGCAAGGGGGAACTAATGAAAAACTGTTTTTT.

About this clone: This sample includes further DNA sequences coding for the same CDR3. The gene calls are TRBV27 and TRBJ2-7, with D perhaps matching TRBD1 (7 bases). Between the trimmed V and J ends, which lost 5 bases and 2 bases, there was a span of 16 bases. This CDR3 comprises 15 residues. Germline CDR1 MNHEY, CDR2 SMNVEV (reference sequence). The CDR3 DNA is TGTGCCAGCAGTCCCCGGCAGGGGGGACCCTACGAGCAGTACTTC. Protein sequence: CASSPRQGGPYEQYF.

The chain has TRBV5-5 and TRBJ2-3; the match to TRBD2 covers 9 bases. Trimming cost V 2 bases and J 2 bases; bases outside gene matches: 12. Per the germline V gene, CDR1 is SGHKS and CDR2 is YYEKEE (reference sequence). The CDR3 contains 18 residues. In nucleotides, the CDR3 is TGTGCCAGCAGCTTATCCGGGCTGCTAGCGGGGAACACAGATACGCAGTATTTT. Protein: CASSLSGLLAGNTDTQYF.

The rearrangement links TRBV5-1 to TRBJ1-5; D is perhaps TRBD1 (5 bases). Germline V lookup: CDR1 SGHRS, CDR2 YFSETQ. The V gene lost 3 bases and the J gene lost 3 bases, with 13 bases spanning the gap. The CDR3 covers 15 residues. The CDR3 loop reads CASSSGGTTNQPQHF. Here the CDR3 DNA reads TGCGCCAGCAGCTCCGGGGGGACTACCAATCAGCCCCAGCATTTT.

The chain carries TRBV6-5 and TRBJ2-5, with D tentatively TRBD1 (6 bases). Germline CDR1 is MNHEY and CDR2 is SVGAGI. The V and J ends lost 5 bases and 0 bases respectively, with 13 bases between them. This CDR3 is 15 amino acids long. In DNA, the CDR3 is TGTGCCAGCAGTAGGACAGTGTTCTACCAAGAGACCCAGTACTTC. Protein product: CASSRTVFYQETQYF.

The chain is built from TRBV6-1 and TRBJ1-2; possibly TRBD1 for D (6 bases). The CDR3 length is 15 residues. The germline V gene has CDR1 MNHNS and CDR2 SASEGT. V was clipped by 6 bases and J by 0 bases, with 14 bases between them. CDR3: CASSEEGGTNYGYTF. CDR3 sequence (DNA): TGTGCCAGCAGCGAGGAGGGGGGCACTAACTATGGCTACACCTTC.